A selection of T cell receptor beta chains follows, all from one sample in a study of T cell repertoires in cytomegalovirus infection. No antigen has been identified for these receptors. A single record per CDR3 protein comes from TCRdb applying MiXCR to the reads. This sample has approximately 470,000 distinct CDR3 sequences; more than 40% occur once, and the top ten carry around 45%. The sample consisted of cultured PBMCs, taken from culture after CMV antigen stimulation. The receptors come from a human donor in good health (CMV status not recorded). Some clones in this sample may be carry-over from other donors' samples. Both conserved end residues are part of each CDR3. D genes are given only for firm matches. Size is omitted from some rows. Given values are once, few, many or a class for expanded clones.

v_call	j_call	d_call	clone_size	cdr3_nt	cdr3_aa
TRBV7-2	TRBJ2-1	-	few	TGTGCCAGCAGCGCGGGCGTAGCGGCGGCGAGGTCCTACAATGAGCAGTTCTTC	CASSAGVAAARSYNEQFF
TRBV7-2	TRBJ2-1	TRBD2	many	TGTGCCAGCAGCTCTCGTCCCGGGACTAGCGGGAGGACGCAGTTCTTC	CASSSRPGTSGRTQFF
TRBV6-1	TRBJ2-5	TRBD2	-	TGTGCCAGCAGTGATCCGACTAGCGGGAGTTGGGGGACCCAGTACTTC	CASSDPTSGSWGTQYF
TRBV27	TRBJ2-2	-	-	TGTGCCAGCAGTTTTGGGGGTAACGGGGAGCTGTTTTTT	CASSFGGNGELFF
TRBV7-2	TRBJ2-6	-	many	TGTGCCAGCAGCTCTGGGGCCAACGTCCTGACTTTC	CASSSGANVLTF
TRBV20-1	TRBJ2-5	-	-	TGCAGTGCTGCTACCTGGGTGCTTCAAGAGACCCAGTACTTC	CSAATWVLQETQYF
TRBV12-3/TRBV12-4	TRBJ2-7	-	few	TGTGCCAGCAGTTGGGACGTTTCCGAGCAGTACTTC	CASSWDVSEQYF
TRBV7-2	TRBJ2-3	TRBD1	many	TGTGCCAGCAGCTTGGGGACAGGGGCGGATACGCAGTATTTT	CASSLGTGADTQYF
TRBV7-2	TRBJ2-3	-	-	TGTGCCAGCAGCTCTGGACAAGCAGGGGATACGCAGTATTTT	CASSSGQAGDTQYF
TRBV7-2	TRBJ1-1	-	few	TGTGCCAGCAATTTGAACAGGGAGACTGAAGCTTTCTTT	CASNLNRETEAFF
TRBV5-4	TRBJ2-3	-	once	TGTGCCAGCAGCCCTGGTGGCTCCGGGATGGATACGCAGTATTTT	CASSPGGSGMDTQYF
TRBV12-3/TRBV12-4	TRBJ1-2	TRBD1	few	TGTGCCAGCAGTCGTGGACAGGGCTTAAACTATGGCTACACCTTC	CASSRGQGLNYGYTF
TRBV7-9	TRBJ2-7	TRBD2	-	TGTGCCAGCAGCCCGACTAGCGTAACCTACGAGCAGTACTTC	CASSPTSVTYEQYF
TRBV4-1	TRBJ2-1	TRBD2	once	TGCGCCAGCAGCCTGACTAGCGGGGGGCCGGAGCAGTTCTTC	CASSLTSGGPEQFF
TRBV5-3	TRBJ1-1	-	once	TGTGCCAGCAGCCCGGGTAGCGAGTCGGGAGCTTTCTTT	CASSPGSESGAFF
TRBV6-1	TRBJ2-7	-	-	TGTGCCAGCGGGCGGCATGGGGGAAGCTCCTACGAGCAGTACTTC	CASGRHGGSSYEQYF
TRBV6-1	TRBJ1-2	TRBD1	few	TGTGCCAGCAGCTCGACAGGGTCCCTCTATGGCTACACCTTC	CASSSTGSLYGYTF
TRBV19	TRBJ2-1	-	-	TGTGCCACCCCGCGGGTGGGCTCCTACAATGAGCAGTTCTTC	CATPRVGSYNEQFF
TRBV28	TRBJ2-7	TRBD1	-	TGTGCCAGCAGTTCCTCCGGGACAGAGTACTTC	CASSSSGTEYF
TRBV25-1	TRBJ1-6	-	-	TGTGCCAGCAGTCGAGCGGGTTCACCCCTCCACTTT	CASSRAGSPLHF
TRBV7-8	TRBJ2-1	TRBD2	few	TGTGCCAGCAGCTTAAATAGCGGGGGGTATTACGAGCAGTTCTTC	CASSLNSGGYYEQFF
TRBV7-8	TRBJ2-5	-	few	TGTGCCAGCAGCTTGGGGGGACAGCAAGAGACCCAGTACTTC	CASSLGGQQETQYF
TRBV20-1	TRBJ1-6	TRBD1	-	TGCAGTGCTAGAGAGGACAGGGTTTCACCCCTCCACTTT	CSAREDRVSPLHF
TRBV7-9	TRBJ2-1	TRBD1	-	TGTGCCAGCAGCTTTTTCAGGGACAGGGGCCAGGCGGGGCTCTTC	CASSFFRDRGQAGLF
TRBV11-2	TRBJ2-3	-	few	TGTGCCAGCAGCTTAGATACTAGCACAGATACGCAGTATTTT	CASSLDTSTDTQYF
TRBV18	TRBJ1-4	-	-	TGTGCCAGCTCACCAATAGAGGACTCCAATGAAAAACTGTTTTTT	CASSPIEDSNEKLFF
TRBV25-1	TRBJ2-7	TRBD1	few	TGTGCCAGCAGTGAATCCGGACAGGGGGCGAGGGAGCAGTACTTC	CASSESGQGAREQYF
TRBV28	TRBJ1-2	-	-	TGTGCCAGCAGTGTGACAGAATATGGCTACACCTTC	CASSVTEYGYTF
TRBV7-4	TRBJ2-2	-	-	TGTGCCAGCAGCTTAGCCCCCCCATTGCGAGGCGGGGAGCTGTTTTTT	CASSLAPPLRGGELFF
TRBV5-1	TRBJ2-5	TRBD2	-	TGCGCCAGCAGCTTTAGCGGGAGGCCGGCCCAAGAGACCCAGTACTTC	CASSFSGRPAQETQYF
TRBV7-2	TRBJ2-5	-	-	TGTGCCAGCAGGGGGGGGCGTGGGGAGACCCAGTACTTC	CASRGGRGETQYF
TRBV6-2/TRBV6-3	TRBJ2-7	-	few	TGTGCCAGCAGTTACCCCCGGGGGAAGGGACTTGGAAACGAGCAGTACTTC	CASSYPRGKGLGNEQYF
TRBV6-1	TRBJ1-5	-	-	TGTGCCAGCTGTGGTCAGGGAGGACAGCCCCAGCATTTT	CASCGQGGQPQHF
TRBV7-2	TRBJ2-5	-	-	TGTGCCAGCAGCTTACTTGGAGGGGCCGGCCCAGAGACCCAGTACTTC	CASSLLGGAGPETQYF
TRBV7-9	TRBJ2-7	TRBD2	once	TGTGCCAGCAGCCCGCAGGGGGGGGGTGGGACTAGCGCCTACGAGCAGTACTTC	CASSPQGGGGTSAYEQYF
TRBV7-2	TRBJ1-5	-	few	TGTGCCAGCAGCACTTTAGGGAGACGGCATCAGCCCCAGCATTTT	CASSTLGRRHQPQHF
TRBV5-6	TRBJ2-7	TRBD1	-	TGTGCCAGCAGCCTCCGGACAGGTCTCGCCTACGAGCAGTACTTC	CASSLRTGLAYEQYF
TRBV5-1	TRBJ2-7	-	few	TGCGCCAGCAGCCCGCGCGGTGGGGGGTCCTACGAGCAGTACTTC	CASSPRGGGSYEQYF
TRBV7-2	TRBJ1-6	-	many	TGTGCCAGCAGCGCCAACAGGGATTCACCCCTCCACTTT	CASSANRDSPLHF
TRBV19	TRBJ2-3	TRBD1	few	TGTGCCAGTAGTATAGCCCCTGACAGGGTTAGCACAGATACGCAGTATTTT	CASSIAPDRVSTDTQYF
TRBV6-2/TRBV6-3	TRBJ2-3	TRBD2	few	TGTGCCAGCAGTTCCCGGAAGGGTAGCGGGAGAGGTACGCAGTATTTT	CASSSRKGSGRGTQYF
TRBV23-1	TRBJ2-1	TRBD2	-	TGCGCCAGCAGTCAACCACTTGGGGTGGAGGGACTAGCCTTTAACGAGCAGTTCTTC	CASSQPLGVEGLAFNEQFF
TRBV6-1	TRBJ2-5	TRBD2	-	TGTGCCAGCAGTGAGGGCGGGGGTAGAGAGACCCAGTACTTC	CASSEGGGRETQYF
TRBV7-8	TRBJ2-6	-	few	TGTGCCAGCAGCCCTCGGGGCCGGTCTGGGGCCAACGTCCTGACTTTC	CASSPRGRSGANVLTF
TRBV5-1	TRBJ1-1	TRBD1	few	TGCGCCAGCAGCTTGCATGACAGGGGAGAGGCTGAAGCTTTCTTT	CASSLHDRGEAEAFF
TRBV7-8	TRBJ2-7	TRBD2	few	TGTGCCAGCAGCTTAATGGGACTAGCGGGAGAACAGTACTTC	CASSLMGLAGEQYF
TRBV18	TRBJ1-1	TRBD1	-	TGTGCCACCAGTCACAGGGGGATGAACACTGAAGCTTTCTTT	CATSHRGMNTEAFF
TRBV7-2	TRBJ2-1	-	-	TGTGCCAGCAGCTCCAGAAGCGGGACAATTTACAATGAGCAGTTCTTC	CASSSRSGTIYNEQFF
TRBV7-2	TRBJ1-2	-	few	TGTGCCAGCAGCTTAAAGCCGGCTGGCCAGGGTAGTGGCTACACCTTC	CASSLKPAGQGSGYTF
TRBV12-3/TRBV12-4	TRBJ2-1	-	few	TGTGCCAGCAGTTTAACGGATGACTACAATGAGCAGTTCTTC	CASSLTDDYNEQFF
TRBV4-2	TRBJ2-7	-	-	TGTGCCAGCAGCCAAGCTAAGGGGAACTACGAGCAGTACTTC	CASSQAKGNYEQYF
TRBV7-2	TRBJ2-3	-	many	TGTGCCAGCAGCTTAGTAAGAGGGCTAAATACGCAGTATTTT	CASSLVRGLNTQYF
TRBV19	TRBJ1-1	-	few	TGTGCCAGCTCCGTGTACATGAACACTGAAGCTTTCTTT	CASSVYMNTEAFF
TRBV20-1	TRBJ2-7	TRBD2	-	TGCAGTGCTATGGGGGGGGTCCCTACCTACGAGCAGTACTTC	CSAMGGVPTYEQYF
TRBV28	TRBJ2-7	TRBD1	few	TGTGCCACCCGGACAGGGGGCTCTTCTTCCTACGAGCAGTACTTC	CATRTGGSSSYEQYF
TRBV5-1	TRBJ2-1	-	-	TGCGCCAGCAGCAAGGATGGTGCGTCCTACAATGAGCAGTTCTTC	CASSKDGASYNEQFF
TRBV10-3	TRBJ2-5	-	-	TGTGCCATCAGTGTGGAACAAACCCAAGAGACCCAGTACTTC	CAISVEQTQETQYF
TRBV6-8	TRBJ1-1	-	-	TGTGCCAGCAGGGTTTATGAGGGACGGAACACTGAAGCTTTCTTT	CASRVYEGRNTEAFF
TRBV4-1	TRBJ1-1	TRBD1	-	TGCGCCAGCAGCCAGACAGGGAAACCACTCTTGAACACTGAAGCTTTCTTT	CASSQTGKPLLNTEAFF
TRBV7-2	TRBJ2-5	-	few	TGTGCCAGCAGCTCCGTAAAGCAGGGCCAAGAGACCCAGTACTTC	CASSSVKQGQETQYF